This T cell receptor beta chain was profiled in a study of shared clonotypes between healthy human individuals. The naive CD8 subset, CD45RO-negative cells positively selected for CCR7, excluded terminally differentiated effector memory CD45RA+ cells. The CDR3 has 15 residues. CDR1 and CDR2 (germline): LGHNA, YNFKEQ. V lost 3 bases to trimming and J lost 3 bases, with 15 bases between them. In the sorted-subset replicate PCRs, 200 ng DNA, 25,000 to 30,000 T cell genomes, was used. Clones were read by immunoSEQ multiplex PCR, and TCRdb kept only the in-frame ones, dropping some. The sample yields 660,000 or so clones, about 96% seen once. Notes on the study in general: At large depth, rarefaction still showed sorted-subset sequencing to be incomplete. Non-shared clonotypes were found to have lower generation probabilities than the clonotypes that were shared by all four of the sorted-subset donors.

Points on this clone: Antigen unknown.

The sequenced material came from naive CD8+ T cells sorted from blood. The genes are TRBV4-2 and TRBJ2-7; D perhaps matches TRBD1 (6 bases). The source is a young woman in good health. CDR3 DNA: TGTGCCAGCAGCCATATGACAGGAACCTACTACGAGCAGTACTTC. This codes for CASSHMTGTYYEQYF.